This TCR beta chain was captured by sequencing in a study of blood T cell repertoires in COVID-19. Turning to the study itself: The analysed material was cDNA or gDNA that came from T cells, B-cell-depleted T cells, or PBMCs.

Original processing notes: By means of reference gene primer amplification, nucleated cell counts were estimated. Using immunoSEQ multiplex PCR, the repertoire was profiled, and TCRdb retains in-frame clones only, with some absent. V, J and clone size derive from that table, while D and trimming were established from the DNA sequence. This sample has about 150,000 clones; approximately 84% occur once, and the top ten carry 3% to 3.5%. Everyone who took part was roughly 18 to 89 years old, and they came from over 20 US areas. Donors were grouped by their self-reported clinical history. Trimming left V 6 bases short and J 5 bases short, with 10 bases between. Germline CDR1 is MRHNA and CDR2 is SNTAGT. The CDR3 sequence is 13 residues long.

Input material: PBMCs or T cells enriched from blood (not recorded which). The sequence was collected from a woman aged 50 to 60 with acute COVID-19. The chain recombines TRBV6-4 with TRBJ2-2; tentative D call: TRBD2 (5 bases). CDR3 nucleotide sequence: TGTGCCAGCAGAGGAACGGGAACCGGGGAGCTGTTTTTT. This sequence encodes CASRGTGTGELFF.